These T cell receptor beta chains were read from a single sample in a study of cytomegalovirus exposure and HLA in healthy donors. TCRdb's copy holds only in-frame clones and misses some; the assay was immunoSEQ multiplex PCR. There are over 95,000 clones in the sample; approximately 77% occur only once, and roughly 7.1% lies in the top ten. Material for sequencing was PBMCs. Source of these receptors: a female donor in good health and CMV-seronegative. Both conserved end residues are part of each CDR3. D genes are given only for firm matches. The size entry is marked missing in some rows and otherwise reads once, few, many or a size class.

>TRBD2|TRBJ2-3|TRBV19|.
TGTGCCAGTAGTATTCCTGGCGGGAGGGCCACAGATACGCAGTATTTT
CASSIPGGRATDTQYF
>.|TRBJ2-3|TRBV6-5|.
TGTGCCAGCAGAGGTCCGGGAGATACGCAGTATTTT
CASRGPGDTQYF
>.|TRBJ1-3|TRBV18|.
TGTGCCAGCTCACCTACGCGGGACGGAAACACCATATATTTT
CASSPTRDGNTIYF
>.|TRBJ2-3|TRBV14|.
TGTGCCAGCAGCCAAGAGCAGGGATGGGGGGCAGATACGCAGTATTTT
CASSQEQGWGADTQYF
>.|TRBJ2-1|TRBV6-4|.
TGTGCCAGCAGCCGGACAGTCCTAAACAATGAGCAGTTCTTC
CASSRTVLNNEQFF
>TRBD2|TRBJ2-7|TRBV18|.
TGTGCCAGCTCACAAACCGGACTAGCGGGAGTTGGTTCCTACGAGCAGTACTTC
CASSQTGLAGVGSYEQYF
>TRBD2|TRBJ2-2|TRBV6-5|.
TGTGCCAGCAGTCTCGGACTAGCGGGCACCGGGGAGCTGTTTTTT
CASSLGLAGTGELFF
>.|TRBJ2-2|TRBV27|.
TGTGCCACCAGAGACGGAGCAAACACCGGGGAGCTGTTTTTT
CATRDGANTGELFF
>.|TRBJ2-5|TRBV9|.
TGTGCCAGCAGCGCCTTCCTTCAAGAGACCCAGTACTTC
CASSAFLQETQYF
>.|TRBJ1-2|TRBV6-6|few
TGTGCCAGCACCCAGGGTGACCCCCCTGGCGGCTACACCTTC
CASTQGDPPGGYTF
>TRBD1|TRBJ2-7|TRBV7-6|.
TGTGCCAGCAGCTTAGATCCGGGACAGGGGGCGTACGAGCAGTACTTC
CASSLDPGQGAYEQYF
>.|TRBJ1-4|TRBV5-4|.
TGTGCCAGCAGCCCCGGGGGAGGAGAAAAACTGTTTTTT
CASSPGGGEKLFF
>.|TRBJ1-2|TRBV5-1|.
TGCGCCAGCAGCTTGGGTCAGGGGACCCAAGGAGGCTACACCTTC
CASSLGQGTQGGYTF
>TRBD1|TRBJ1-2|TRBV19|.
TGTGCCAGTAGTATTCGGGACAGGGGTGGTGGCTACACCTTC
CASSIRDRGGGYTF
>.|TRBJ2-5|TRBV30|.
TGTGCCTGGAGTACGGGTCCCAACCAAGAGACCCAGTACTTC
CAWSTGPNQETQYF
>TRBD2|TRBJ2-7|TRBV27|.
TGTGCCAGCAGTTTAGCGGGGGGGGCCTACGAGCAGTACTTC
CASSLAGGAYEQYF
>.|TRBJ2-5|TRBV4-1|.
TGCGCCAGCAGCCAACTGGGCCTGACGCAAGAGACCCAGTACTTC
CASSQLGLTQETQYF
>.|TRBJ1-6|TRBV5-1|.
TGCGCCAGCAGCTTGGCCGCGCTGTCACCCCTCCACTTT
CASSLAALSPLHF
>.|TRBJ1-1|TRBV5-8|.
TGTGCCAGCAGCTTGAGACAGACCAACACTGAAGCTTTCTTT
CASSLRQTNTEAFF
>TRBD1|TRBJ2-7|TRBV7-2|few
TGTGCCAGCAGCCCGACAGGGATCGGCTACGAGCAGTACTTC
CASSPTGIGYEQYF
>.|TRBJ2-5|TRBV5-1|.
TGCGCCAGCAGCACCGAGGGTCAAGAGACCCAGTACTTC
CASSTEGQETQYF
>TRBD1|TRBJ1-1|TRBV19|.
TGTGCCAGTAGCCGAGGGACAGAAGGAAACACTGAAGCTTTCTTT
CASSRGTEGNTEAFF
>.|TRBJ2-3|TRBV9|.
TGTGCCAGCAGCGTAGGTAGTGATACGCAGTATTTT
CASSVGSDTQYF
>.|TRBJ2-2|TRBV29-1|few
TGCAGCGGGGGGGTCTGGGCCGGGGAGCTGTTTTTT
CSGGVWAGELFF
>.|TRBJ1-1|TRBV25-1|few
TGTGCCAGCAGACCACGCCGGTTGAACACTGAAGCTTTCTTT
CASRPRRLNTEAFF
>TRBD1|TRBJ1-6|TRBV2|.
TGTGCCAGCAGTGAGGGGCAGGGGGTGTCACCCCTCCACTTT
CASSEGQGVSPLHF
>.|TRBJ1-2|TRBV18|.
TGTGCCAGCTCCCTTAATACGGGGGATAACTATGGCTACACCTTC
CASSLNTGDNYGYTF
>.|TRBJ2-4|TRBV2|.
TGTGCCAGCAGTGAAGCGCTGGCAGGGTCGGACATTCAGTACTTC
CASSEALAGSDIQYF
>.|TRBJ2-1|TRBV4-1|.
TGCGCCAGCAGCGGCCGCGCGGCGGGGGCCCCAAACAATGAGCAGTTCTTC
CASSGRAAGAPNNEQFF
>TRBD1|TRBJ1-6|TRBV6-1|.
TGTGCCAGCAGGGAGGGACAGGGTAATTCACCCCTCCACTTT
CASREGQGNSPLHF
>TRBD2|TRBJ2-3|TRBV5-1|.
TGCGCCAGCAGACCCCAGGGAGGAGCGGGGGGAGATACGCAGTATTTT
CASRPQGGAGGDTQYF
>TRBD2|TRBJ2-2|TRBV5-6|.
TGTGCCAGCAGCCGCCGGACTAGCGTGAACACCGGGGAGCTGTTTTTT
CASSRRTSVNTGELFF
>.|TRBJ1-3|TRBV7-9|few
TGTGCCAGCAGCTTAGCGCAGACTTCTGGAAACACCATATATTTT
CASSLAQTSGNTIYF
>.|TRBJ2-3|TRBV7-9|.
TGTTCCAGCAGCCCTGACTATATAAGCATAGATACGCAGTATTTT
CSSSPDYISIDTQYF
>TRBD1|TRBJ1-2|TRBV14|.
TGTGCCAGCAGCCAAGGCGGGGACAGGCCATTTAACTATGGCTACACCTTC
CASSQGGDRPFNYGYTF
>.|TRBJ2-3|TRBV25-1|few
TGTGCCAGCAGTAACCCCAGGGGTAGCACAGATACGCAGTATTTT
CASSNPRGSTDTQYF
>.|TRBJ2-7|TRBV27|.
TGTGCCAGCAGTGAACAGGGCTACGGGCAGTACTTC
CASSEQGYGQYF
>.|TRBJ2-5|TRBV18|few
TGTGCCAGCTCACCACGAGGGGAGACCCAGTACTTC
CASSPRGETQYF
>TRBD1|TRBJ2-2|TRBV19|.
TGTGCCAGTAGTAGGGGACAGGGAAACACCGGGGAGCTGTTTTTT
CASSRGQGNTGELFF
>.|TRBJ2-1|TRBV7-3|.
TGTGCCAGCAGTCCCCTTCCCTCCTACAATGAGCAGTTCTTC
CASSPLPSYNEQFF
>TRBD1|TRBJ2-5|TRBV5-6|few
TGTGCCAGCAGCTTACAGGGGAGAGAGACCCAGTACTTC
CASSLQGRETQYF
>TRBD1|TRBJ2-7|TRBV7-6|.
TGTGCCAGCAGCTTAGCCCGGGGACAGTCCTACGAGCAGTACTTC
CASSLARGQSYEQYF
>.|TRBJ2-1|TRBV9|.
TGTGCCAGCAGCGTAGCCCCTTTGGGGGGGCAGTTCTTC
CASSVAPLGGQFF
>TRBD1|TRBJ1-2|TRBV5-4|.
TGTGCCAGCAGCTTGGGAGGGACAGGGGTCAATGGCTACACCTTC
CASSLGGTGVNGYTF
>TRBD1|TRBJ2-7|TRBV19|.
TGTGCCAGTCAATTCCGGGACAGGGGAGAGCAGTACTTC
CASQFRDRGEQYF
>.|TRBJ2-1|TRBV4-1|.
TGCGCCAGCAGCTACCAGGAAGCTAACAATGAGCAGTTCTTC
CASSYQEANNEQFF
>.|TRBJ1-4|TRBV19|.
TGTGCCAGTAGTATCATCGGCGGTGCGGCAACTAATGAAAAACTGTTTTTT
CASSIIGGAATNEKLFF
>.|TRBJ2-3|TRBV5-6|.
TGTGCCAGCAGCTGGGGCGTGACCACAGATACGCAGTATTTT
CASSWGVTTDTQYF
>TRBD1|TRBJ1-1|TRBV5-1|.
TGCGCCAGCAGCTTGGTCCGACAGGGATGGAACACTGAAGCTTTCTTT
CASSLVRQGWNTEAFF
>.|TRBJ2-1|TRBV14|once
TGTGCCAGCAGCCAAGGGGCGATTACTGAGCAGTTCTTC
CASSQGAITEQFF
>TRBD2|TRBJ2-1|TRBV10-3|.
TGTGCCATCAGTGATAAGACTAGCGGGGGCTCCTACAATGAGCAGTTCTTC
CAISDKTSGGSYNEQFF
>TRBD1|TRBJ2-2|TRBV18|once
TGTGCCAGCTCAATGGGAGAGGGGGCCGGCACCGGGGAGCTGTTTTTT
CASSMGEGAGTGELFF
>.|TRBJ1-4|TRBV5-5|.
TGTGCCAGCAGCTTGGGGTTTAGTAGAAATGAAAAACTGTTTTTT
CASSLGFSRNEKLFF